This TCR beta chain was identified in a study of T cell repertoires in cytomegalovirus infection. Study-level background: Shared public TCR beta signatures pointed to both CMV infection and a matching HLA type. Findings of the study overall: Individuals carrying CMV plus the relevant HLA were identified by cumulative frequency of public TCR beta families.

From the reads, TCRdb called clonotypes with MiXCR, one entry per CDR3 protein. The top ten hold 41% of the sample, which has under 150,000 distinct CDR3 sequences, 30% to 35% seen once. This clonotype has more than one count but fewer than ten. The antigen remains unidentified. CDR1 SGHDT and CDR2 YYEEEE come from the germline V gene. The CDR3 totals 16 residues. Trimming removed 5 bases from V and 4 bases from J, with 18 bases in between. The chain recombines TRBV5-6 with TRBJ2-2, with D possibly TRBD2 on 6 matching bases. The clonotype was recovered from a human donor in good health (CMV status not recorded). Some clones in this sample may be carry-over from other donors' samples. The sequencing used CD8+ T cells from cultured PBMCs, collected from culture after CMV antigen stimulation. CDR3 sequence: CASSRPGGQVTGELFF. DNA of the CDR3: TGTGCCAGCAGTCGCCCCGGGGGTCAGGTCACCGGGGAGCTGTTTTTT.